The clone carrying this TCR beta chain was seen a few times. Its antigen is unidentified. The sample originates from a study of blood T cells in healthy people across ages. Study at large: Capture via template switching afforded approximately one barcoded beta molecule per two T cells.

Each sample yielded at least 6.5 million isolated PBMCs. Study observations and caveats: The lack of PBMC sorting stopped any conclusive naive versus antigen-experienced comparison.

The use of a sample-barcoded 5' primer and a J-beta primer mix characterized a second PCR of roughly 6 to 11 cycles. Researchers report that a template-switch adaptor with 12 random nucleotides tagged each cDNA molecule. TCRdb passed the 5' RACE reads through MiXCR, listing each CDR3 protein once. The profile shows 1.5 million to 2 million distinct CDR3 sequences, 34% of them singletons. The TCR sequence derives from a woman younger than 45 in good health. Sequencing used blood.

CDR3 in amino acids: CAITYQPQHF. CDR3 DNA: TGTGCCATCACGTATCAGCCCCAGCATTTT. The chain carries TRBV6-1 and TRBJ1-5; D uncertain. This CDR3 has 10 residues. Germline V gene data show CDR1 as MNHNS and CDR2 as SASEGT. V gave up 10 bases and J gave up 5 bases, with 6 bases separating them.